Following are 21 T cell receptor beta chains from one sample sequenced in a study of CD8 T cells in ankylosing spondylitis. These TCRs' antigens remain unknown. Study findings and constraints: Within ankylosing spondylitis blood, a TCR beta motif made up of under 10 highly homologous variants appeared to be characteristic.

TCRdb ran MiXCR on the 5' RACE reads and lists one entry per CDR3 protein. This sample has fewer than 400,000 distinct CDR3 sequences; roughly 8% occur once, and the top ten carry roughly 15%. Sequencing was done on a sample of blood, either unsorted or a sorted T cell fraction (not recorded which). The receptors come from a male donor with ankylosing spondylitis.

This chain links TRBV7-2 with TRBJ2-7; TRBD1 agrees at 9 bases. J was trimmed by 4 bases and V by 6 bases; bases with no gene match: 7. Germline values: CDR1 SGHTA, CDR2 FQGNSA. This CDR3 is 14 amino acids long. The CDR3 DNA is TGTGCCAGCAGAGTCACAGGGGGCGGTTACGAGCAGTACTTC. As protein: CASRVTGGGYEQYF.

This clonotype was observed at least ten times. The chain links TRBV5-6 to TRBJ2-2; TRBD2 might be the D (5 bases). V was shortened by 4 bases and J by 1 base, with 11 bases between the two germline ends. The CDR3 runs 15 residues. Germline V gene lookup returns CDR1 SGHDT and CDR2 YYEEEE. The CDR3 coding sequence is TGTGCCAGCAGCCTGACGGGGATGAACACCGGGGAGCTGTTTTTT. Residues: CASSLTGMNTGELFF. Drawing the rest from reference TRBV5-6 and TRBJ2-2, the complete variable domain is DAGVTQSPTHLIKTRGQQVTLRCSPKSGHDTVSWYQQALGQGPQFIFQYYEEEERQRGNFPDRFSGHQFPNYSSELNVNALLLGDSALYLCASSLTGMNTGELFFGEGSRLTVL.

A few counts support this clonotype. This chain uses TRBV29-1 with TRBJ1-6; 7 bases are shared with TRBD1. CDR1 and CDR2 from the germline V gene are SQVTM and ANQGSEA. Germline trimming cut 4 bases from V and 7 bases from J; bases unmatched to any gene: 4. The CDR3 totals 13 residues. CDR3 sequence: CSVGDRENSPLHF. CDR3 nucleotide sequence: TGCAGCGTTGGAGACAGGGAAAATTCACCCCTCCACTTT.

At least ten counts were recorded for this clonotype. This chain's CDR3 is CATHRGAYNEQFF. CDR3 nucleotides: TGTGCCACTCATCGAGGGGCCTACAATGAGCAGTTCTTC. The chain employs TRBV28 and TRBJ2-1; the D call may be TRBD1 or TRBD2 (5 bases each). Trimming removed 10 bases from V and 2 bases from J, with 12 bases in between. The germline gives CDR1 MDHEN, CDR2 SYDVKM. This CDR3 has 13 amino acids.

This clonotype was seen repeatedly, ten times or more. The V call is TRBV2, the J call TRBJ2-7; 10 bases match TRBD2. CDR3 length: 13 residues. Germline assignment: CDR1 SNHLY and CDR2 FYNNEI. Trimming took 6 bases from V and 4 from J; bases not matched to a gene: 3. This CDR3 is CASRVAGGYEQYF. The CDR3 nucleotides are TGTGCCAGCAGAGTAGCGGGAGGTTACGAGCAGTACTTC.

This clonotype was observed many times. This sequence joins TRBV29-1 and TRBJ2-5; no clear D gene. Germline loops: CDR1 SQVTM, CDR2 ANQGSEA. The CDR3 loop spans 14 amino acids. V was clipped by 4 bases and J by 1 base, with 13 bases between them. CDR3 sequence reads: CSVGYSNRQETQYF. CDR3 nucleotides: TGCAGCGTTGGTTATTCAAACCGCCAAGAGACCCAGTACTTC.

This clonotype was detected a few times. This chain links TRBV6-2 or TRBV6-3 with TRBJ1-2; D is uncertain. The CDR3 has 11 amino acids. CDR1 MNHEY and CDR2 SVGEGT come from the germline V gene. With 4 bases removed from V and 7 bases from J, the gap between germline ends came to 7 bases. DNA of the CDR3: TGTGCCAGCAGTTGGGAGAGTGGCTACACCTTC. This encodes CASSWESGYTF.

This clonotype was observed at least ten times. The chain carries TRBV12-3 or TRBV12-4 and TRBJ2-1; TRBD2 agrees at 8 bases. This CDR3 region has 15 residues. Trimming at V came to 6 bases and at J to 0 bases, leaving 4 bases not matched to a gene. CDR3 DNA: TGTGCCAGCAGAATAGCGGGGAGCTCCTACAATGAGCAGTTCTTC. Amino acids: CASRIAGSSYNEQFF.

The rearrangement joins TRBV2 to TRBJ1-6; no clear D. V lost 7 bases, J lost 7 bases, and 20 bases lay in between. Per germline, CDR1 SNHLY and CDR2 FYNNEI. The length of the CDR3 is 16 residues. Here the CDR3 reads CASTLSGRPPNSPLHF. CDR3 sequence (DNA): TGTGCCAGCACCCTCTCTGGACGGCCACCAAATTCACCCCTCCACTTT.

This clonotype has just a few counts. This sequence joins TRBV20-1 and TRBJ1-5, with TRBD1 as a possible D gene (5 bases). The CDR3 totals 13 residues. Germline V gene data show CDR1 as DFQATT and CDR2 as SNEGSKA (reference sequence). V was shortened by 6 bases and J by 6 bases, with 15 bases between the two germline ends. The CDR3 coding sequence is TGCAGTGCGAGGGGAGACCCTTTTCAGCCCCAGCATTTT. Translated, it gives CSARGDPFQPQHF.

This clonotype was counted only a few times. The CDR3 sequence: CASSNEVGHEQYF. CDR3 nucleotide sequence: TGTGCCAGCAGTAACGAGGTAGGCCACGAGCAGTACTTC. The genes are TRBV28 and TRBJ2-7, with D unresolved. V was pared by 5 bases and J by 5 bases, with 13 bases between. This CDR3 has 13 residues. The V gene's germline CDR1 is MDHEN and CDR2 SYDVKM.

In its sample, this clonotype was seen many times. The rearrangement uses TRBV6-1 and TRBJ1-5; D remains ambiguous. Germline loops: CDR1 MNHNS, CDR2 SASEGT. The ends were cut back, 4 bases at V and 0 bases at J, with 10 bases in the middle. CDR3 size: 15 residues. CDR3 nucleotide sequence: TGTGCCAGCAGTGTAGACTTATTTAGCAATCAGCCCCAGCATTTT. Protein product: CASSVDLFSNQPQHF.

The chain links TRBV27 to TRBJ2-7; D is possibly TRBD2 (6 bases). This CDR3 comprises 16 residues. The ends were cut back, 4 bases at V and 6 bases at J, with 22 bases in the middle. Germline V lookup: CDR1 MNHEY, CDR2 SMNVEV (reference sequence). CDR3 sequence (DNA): TGTGCCAGCAGTTCGCTCGTGGGACTTGAGAATGGCGAGCAGTACTTC. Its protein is CASSSLVGLENGEQYF.

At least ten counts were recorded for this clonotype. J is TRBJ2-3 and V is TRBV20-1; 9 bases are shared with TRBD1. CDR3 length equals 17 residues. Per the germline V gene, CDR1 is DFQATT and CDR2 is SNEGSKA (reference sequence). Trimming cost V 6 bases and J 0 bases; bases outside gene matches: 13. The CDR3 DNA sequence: TGCAGTGCCGGGACAGGGATCTGGGACTACAGCACAGATACGCAGTATTTT. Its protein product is CSAGTGIWDYSTDTQYF.

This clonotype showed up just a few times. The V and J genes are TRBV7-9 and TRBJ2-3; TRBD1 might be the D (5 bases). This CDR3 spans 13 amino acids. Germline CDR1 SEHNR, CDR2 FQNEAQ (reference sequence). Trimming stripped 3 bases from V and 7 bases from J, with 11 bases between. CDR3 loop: CASSLLGLYTQYF. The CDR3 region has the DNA TGTGCCAGCAGCTTGTTGGGGCTGTATACGCAGTATTTT.

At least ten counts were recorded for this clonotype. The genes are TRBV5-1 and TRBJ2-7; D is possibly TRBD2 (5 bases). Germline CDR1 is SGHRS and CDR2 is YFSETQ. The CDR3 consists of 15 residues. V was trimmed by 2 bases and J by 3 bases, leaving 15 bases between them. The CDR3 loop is CASSFQLNGVYEQYF. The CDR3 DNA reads TGCGCCAGCAGCTTTCAATTGAACGGGGTCTACGAGCAGTACTTC.

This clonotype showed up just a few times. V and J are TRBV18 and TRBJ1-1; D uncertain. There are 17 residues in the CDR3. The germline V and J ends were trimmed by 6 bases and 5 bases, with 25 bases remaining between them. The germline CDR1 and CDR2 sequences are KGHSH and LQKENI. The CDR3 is CASSLPAGMILGTEAFF. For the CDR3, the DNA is TGTGCCAGCTCGCTCCCAGCCGGAATGATTCTAGGTACTGAAGCTTTCTTT.

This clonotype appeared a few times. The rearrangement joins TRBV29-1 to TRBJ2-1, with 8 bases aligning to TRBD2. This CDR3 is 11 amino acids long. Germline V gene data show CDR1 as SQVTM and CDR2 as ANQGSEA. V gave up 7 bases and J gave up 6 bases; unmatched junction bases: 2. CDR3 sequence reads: CSAGRGNEQFF. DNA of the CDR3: TGCAGCGCCGGGAGGGGCAATGAGCAGTTCTTC.

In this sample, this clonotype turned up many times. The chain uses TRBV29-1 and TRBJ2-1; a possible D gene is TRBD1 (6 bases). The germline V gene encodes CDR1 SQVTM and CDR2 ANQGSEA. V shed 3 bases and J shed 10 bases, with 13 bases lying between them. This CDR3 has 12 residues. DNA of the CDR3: TGCAGCGTTGAGGGCGGACAGCCCGAGCAGTTCTTC. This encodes CSVEGGQPEQFF.

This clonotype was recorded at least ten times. The CDR3: CSALLPRLANTDTQYF. The CDR3 nucleotides are TGCAGTGCTCTGCTTCCGAGACTAGCAAACACAGATACGCAGTATTTT. The J gene is TRBJ2-3, the V gene TRBV20-1, with 7 bases identical to TRBD2. The V segment lost 5 bases and the J segment 2 bases; nucleotides outside the gene matches: 13. Germline V gives CDR1 DFQATT, CDR2 SNEGSKA (reference sequence). The CDR3 is 16 residues long.

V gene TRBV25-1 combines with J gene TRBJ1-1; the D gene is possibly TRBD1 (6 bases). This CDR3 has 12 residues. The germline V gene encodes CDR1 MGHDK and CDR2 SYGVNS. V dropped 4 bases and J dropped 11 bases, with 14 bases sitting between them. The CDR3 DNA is TGTGCCAGCAGTGGATACGGACAGCGGGCTTTCTTT. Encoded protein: CASSGYGQRAFF.